The next 21 T cell receptor beta chains were all read from a single sample in a study of CD8+ T cells in alopecia areata. Treatment: oral pan-JAK inhibitor, 5-10 mg twice daily. Peripheral blood and lesional scalp punch biopsies came from alopecia areata patients. RNA was isolated and reverse transcribed to cDNA, the sequencing template. Repertoires were generated with immunoSEQ multiplex PCR, while TCRdb's copy carries only in-frame clones and drops some. The sample includes about 19,000 clones, around 60% of them seen just once. The starting material was skin, obtained at week 4, from a patient treated with tofacitinib. The receptors were gathered from a human donor with alopecia areata.

This clone was detected only a few times. This chain connects TRBV5-1 to TRBJ2-7; perhaps TRBD2 as D (6 bases). V was trimmed by 4 bases and J by 7 bases, leaving 18 bases between them. This CDR3 is 14 amino acids long. The germline gives CDR1 SGHRS, CDR2 YFSETQ. CDR3 sequence: CASSLGTGGVEQYF. The CDR3 DNA reads TGCGCCAGCAGCCTCGGGACCGGGGGAGTGGAGCAGTACTTC.

This rearrangement joins TRBV11-2 to TRBJ2-7, with TRBD1 matching 10 bases. CDR1 and CDR2 from the germline V gene are SGHAT and FQNNGV. The CDR3 sequence is 14 residues long. After removal of 5 bases from V and 1 base from J, the junction contained 2 bases not matched to a gene. CDR3 region: CASSQDRGSYEQYF. The CDR3 nucleotides read TGTGCCAGCAGCCAGGACAGGGGGTCCTACGAGCAGTACTTC.

Turning to this clone: This specimen includes other DNA sequences encoding the same CDR3. The chain has TRBV27 and TRBJ1-2, with 10 positions matching TRBD1. The germline V gene encodes CDR1 MNHEY and CDR2 SMNVEV (reference sequence). There are 17 residues in the CDR3. J was trimmed by 2 bases and V by 0 bases; bases with no gene match: 6. In nucleotides, the CDR3 is TGTGCCAGCAGTTTATCCTTTCGACAGGGGGCCAACTATGGCTACACCTTC. It is translated as CASSLSFRQGANYGYTF.

V is TRBV19 and J is TRBJ1-6, with 8 nucleotides matching TRBD1. This CDR3 comprises 13 residues. J lost 10 bases, V lost 6 bases, and 5 bases had no gene match. Germline CDR1 reads LNHDA; CDR2 reads SQIVND (reference sequence). CDR3 region: CASRDREVSPLHF. The DNA for the CDR3 is TGTGCCAGTAGGGACAGGGAGGTATCACCCCTCCACTTT.

As for this clone: Other DNA sequences within the sample encode an identical CDR3. The chain couples TRBV6-5 to TRBJ2-7; D is possibly TRBD2 (7 bases). V was trimmed by 2 bases and J by 9 bases, leaving 14 bases between them. The germline V gene encodes CDR1 MNHEY and CDR2 SVGAGI. CDR3 size: 13 residues. CDR3 coding DNA: TGTGCCAGCAGTTACGGGGGGGCGGGGGTGCAGTACTTC. This gives the protein CASSYGGAGVQYF.

The V gene is TRBV7-2, the J gene TRBJ2-7; 10 bases line up with TRBD2. The length of the CDR3 is 15 residues. Trimming took 5 bases from V and 6 from J; bases not matched to a gene: 10. Germline V gene sequence: CDR1 SGHTA, CDR2 FQGNSA. CDR3 amino acids: CASSQTPTSGVEQYF. In nucleotides, the CDR3 is TGTGCCAGCAGCCAGACTCCCACTAGCGGGGTCGAGCAGTACTTC.

There are a few counts of this clone. CDR3 in DNA: TGCGCCAGCAGCTTGGCCCCCGCTAGCGGGGTATACAATGAGCAGTTCTTC. Its translation: CASSLAPASGVYNEQFF. The chain combines TRBV5-1 with TRBJ2-1; 9 bases are a match to TRBD2. J was trimmed by 4 bases and V by 0 bases; bases with no gene match: 8. This CDR3 spans 17 amino acids. Germline V gene sequence: CDR1 SGHRS, CDR2 YFSETQ.

The chain links TRBV4-1 to TRBJ2-6; 9 nucleotides match TRBD1. Germline lookup yields CDR1 MGHRA and CDR2 YSYEKL. With V trimmed by 0 bases and J by 0 bases, 9 bases remained unmatched. The length of the CDR3 is 20 residues. CDR3 amino acids: CASSQDSGTGLVSGANVLTF. CDR3 DNA: TGCGCCAGCAGCCAAGATTCTGGGACAGGGTTGGTCTCTGGGGCCAACGTCCTGACTTTC.

This clone has more than one count but fewer than ten. The rearrangement links TRBV19 to TRBJ2-5; either TRBD1 or TRBD2 may fit D (5 bases each). The germline V and J ends were trimmed by 4 bases and 2 bases, with 14 bases remaining between them. Germline V gene sequence: CDR1 LNHDA, CDR2 SQIVND (reference sequence). This CDR3 contains 15 residues. CDR3 amino acids: CASSTRGGSQETQYF. The CDR3 DNA follows: TGTGCCAGTAGTACCCGTGGGGGTAGTCAAGAGACCCAGTACTTC.

This clone has only one observation. The chain couples TRBV11-3 to TRBJ1-1; possibly TRBD1 for D (5 bases). Trimming took 1 base from V and 1 from J, leaving 19 bases between them. This CDR3 is built from 18 residues. Per germline, CDR1 SGHNT and CDR2 YENEEA. The CDR3 DNA reads TGTGCCAGCAGCTTAGGCGGCCGCTGGGGGACGGAGAACACTGAAGCTTTCTTT. Amino acids: CASSLGGRWGTENTEAFF.

The chain has TRBV2 and TRBJ1-4; weak D call: TRBD1 (5 bases). CDR1 and CDR2 (germline): SNHLY, FYNNEI. V lost 6 bases and J 5 bases, leaving 16 bases between the germline ends. The CDR3 consists of 15 residues. Written as DNA, the CDR3 is TGTGCCAGCAGCCCCGGAGGGGACGGGAATGAAAAACTGTTTTTT. Translated: CASSPGGDGNEKLFF.

The rearrangement joins TRBV18 to TRBJ2-7; D uncertain. Germline lookup yields CDR1 KGHSH and CDR2 LQKENI. The CDR3 is 15 residues long. V was pared by 2 bases and J by 1 base, with 12 bases between. The DNA of the CDR3 is TGTGCCAGCTCACCAGACGATACTCCTTCCTACGAGCAGTACTTC. Translated, it gives CASSPDDTPSYEQYF.

The chain is built from TRBV4-2 and TRBJ2-7, with D possibly TRBD1 on 5 matching bases. The CDR3 runs 14 residues. Trimming pared 5 bases from V and 2 bases from J, leaving 13 bases between. CDR1 and CDR2 (germline): LGHNA, YNFKEQ. The DNA of the CDR3 is TGTGCCAGCAGCTTAGGTGCAGGGACCTACGAGCAGTACTTC. Amino acid sequence: CASSLGAGTYEQYF.

J is TRBJ2-1 and V is TRBV7-9; the D gene is possibly TRBD2 (6 bases). Germline CDR1 and CDR2: SEHNR and FQNEAQ (reference sequence). Trimming removed 7 bases from V and 0 bases from J, with 16 bases in between. The CDR3 has 16 residues. CDR3 sequence (DNA): TGTGCCAGCAACCGCGACGGGGGTTTCTCCTACAATGAGCAGTTCTTC. It translates to CASNRDGGFSYNEQFF.

This chain connects TRBV5-1 to TRBJ2-1; 7 positions agree with TRBD1. CDR3 length: 15 amino acids. Per the germline V gene, CDR1 is SGHRS and CDR2 is YFSETQ. J was trimmed by 1 base and V by 4 bases; bases with no gene match: 5. CDR3 protein: CASSRKTGSYNEQFF. The CDR3 nucleotides read TGCGCCAGCAGCCGAAAGACAGGGTCCTACAATGAGCAGTTCTTC.

The chain links TRBV4-1 to TRBJ2-4; the D gene is possibly TRBD2 (6 bases). Trimming took off 0 bases at V and 7 bases at J, with 10 bases between the two ends. CDR3 length: 14 amino acids. CDR1 and CDR2 (germline): MGHRA, YSYEKL. CDR3 nucleotides: TGCGCCAGCAGCCAAGATATGGGGGGTAACATTCAGTACTTC. Translation gives CASSQDMGGNIQYF.

The genes are TRBV4-1 and TRBJ1-1; D perhaps matches TRBD1 (6 bases). Trimming took off 4 bases at V and 6 bases at J, with 15 bases between the two ends. The V gene's germline CDR1 is MGHRA and CDR2 YSYEKL. This CDR3 contains 14 residues. DNA for the CDR3: TGCGCCAGCAGCCCGGGCGGGGGGCTTCCTGAAGCTTTCTTT. Residues: CASSPGGGLPEAFF.

This clone appeared a few times. The chain links TRBV4-3 to TRBJ1-3, with D unclear. This CDR3 region has 17 residues. Trimming took off 2 bases at V and 0 bases at J, with 14 bases between the two ends. The germline V gene has CDR1 LGHNA and CDR2 YSLEER. The CDR3: CASSQSAVLGSGNTIYF. As DNA, the CDR3 is TGCGCCAGCAGCCAATCCGCCGTGTTGGGCTCTGGAAACACCATATATTTT.

The chain employs TRBV28 and TRBJ1-2; D is unresolved. Trimming stripped 6 bases from V and 0 bases from J, with 11 bases between. Germline CDR1 reads MDHEN; CDR2 reads SYDVKM. The length of the CDR3 is 14 residues. CDR3 protein: CASSRTETNYGYTF. In DNA form, the CDR3 reads TGTGCCAGCAGCCGGACGGAGACTAACTATGGCTACACCTTC.

The rearrangement uses TRBV7-9 and TRBJ2-3; D not resolved. From germline, CDR1 is SEHNR and CDR2 FQNEAQ (reference sequence). There are 11 residues in the CDR3. The V gene lost 1 base and the J gene lost 9 bases, with 5 bases spanning the gap. The CDR3 sequence is CASSLVETQYF. CDR3 nucleotides: TGTGCCAGCAGCTTAGTAGAGACGCAGTATTTT.

This clone appeared a few times. The V and J genes are TRBV5-6 and TRBJ1-2; weak D call: TRBD1 (6 bases). Germline V gives CDR1 SGHDT, CDR2 YYEEEE. There are 13 residues in the CDR3. V was cut by 4 bases and J by 4 bases, with 11 bases left in between. The CDR3 loop is CASSETGRYGYTF. For the CDR3, the DNA is TGTGCCAGCAGCGAGACAGGTCGCTATGGCTACACCTTC. Using reference TRBV5-6 and TRBJ1-2 for the parts outside the CDR3, the full variable domain is DAGVTQSPTHLIKTRGQQVTLRCSPKSGHDTVSWYQQALGQGPQFIFQYYEEEERQRGNFPDRFSGHQFPNYSSELNVNALLLGDSALYLCASSETGRYGYTFGSGTRLTVV.